These 10 T cell receptor beta chains were all obtained from the same sample, sequenced in a study of beta chain features in type 1 diabetes. Reverse transcribing all isolated RNA meant expressed TCRB transcripts were sequenced. Produced via immunoSEQ multiplex PCR; TCRdb's table is partial and in-frame only. Here the sample spans 30,000 to 40,000 clones, roughly 67% being singletons. The sequenced material came from Tregs from blood. These receptors all stem from a woman aged 25-40 years in good health.

This clone was counted only a few times. V usage is TRBV27 and J usage is TRBJ1-5, with TRBD1 as a possible D gene (6 bases). The CDR3 is 18 residues long. Germline V CDR1 and CDR2: MNHEY, SMNVEV (reference sequence). Deletions cut 5 bases from V and 3 bases from J, with 23 bases between. CDR3 coding DNA: TGTGCCAGCAGTCCCTTTTATTCATGGACAGTACTCAATCAGCCCCAGCATTTT. It yields the protein CASSPFYSWTVLNQPQHF.

The CDR3 DNA follows: TGCGCCAGCAGCTTGACAGGGGCAGATACGCAGTATTTT. Protein: CASSLTGADTQYF. This chain connects TRBV5-1 to TRBJ2-3; 7 bases map to TRBD1. The CDR3 sequence is 13 residues long. Germline CDR1 is SGHRS and CDR2 is YFSETQ. The V gene end was trimmed by 1 base and the J gene end by 4 bases; junction bases not matched to a gene: 0.

The chain is built from TRBV28 and TRBJ2-3; 7 bases fit TRBD2. After removal of 3 bases from V and 4 bases from J, the junction contained 7 bases not matched to a gene. This CDR3 is 15 amino acids long. The germline V gene encodes CDR1 MDHEN and CDR2 SYDVKM. CDR3 sequence: CASSFTPAGPDTQYF. The CDR3 DNA sequence: TGTGCCAGCAGTTTCACCCCAGCGGGGCCAGATACGCAGTATTTT.

This chain connects TRBV19 to TRBJ2-7, with 7 bases identical to TRBD1. Trimming removed 5 bases from V and 0 bases from J; junction bases left unmatched: 10. The CDR3 runs to 16 residues. CDR1 is LNHDA, CDR2 SQIVND, per germline (reference sequence). The CDR3 nucleotides read TGTGCCAGTAGTCTGAACAGGGGAGTGAGCTCCTACGAGCAGTACTTC. Protein sequence: CASSLNRGVSSYEQYF.

V and J are TRBV5-6 and TRBJ1-1; no clear D. V was shortened by 4 bases and J by 1 base, with 17 bases between the two germline ends. Germline CDR1 and CDR2: SGHDT and YYEEEE. This CDR3 has 16 residues. The CDR3 spells CASSETTFRKNTEAFF. CDR3 DNA sequence: TGTGCCAGCAGCGAGACTACTTTTCGGAAGAACACTGAAGCTTTCTTT.

The chain uses TRBV27 and TRBJ2-4; 7 nucleotides align to TRBD2. Per germline, CDR1 MNHEY and CDR2 SMNVEV (reference sequence). V lost 5 bases and J lost 0; bases outside the gene matches: 10. This CDR3 has 17 residues. CDR3 residues: CASSTEGAGVAKNIQYF. CDR3 in DNA: TGTGCCAGCAGTACCGAAGGGGCGGGGGTAGCCAAAAACATTCAGTACTTC.

This clone showed up just a few times. The V call is TRBV4-2, the J call TRBJ2-6; 8 bases agree with TRBD1. Germline V gives CDR1 LGHNA, CDR2 YNFKEQ. Losses at the gene ends were 5 bases for V and 3 bases for J; bases not matched to a gene: 12. The CDR3 covers 18 residues. CDR3 nucleotides: TGTGCCAGCAGCTCTCGCCCGCAGGGGGCGGTTGGGGCCAACGTCCTGACTTTC. Its translation: CASSSRPQGAVGANVLTF.

The chain couples TRBV5-1 to TRBJ2-6, with TRBD1 as a possible D gene (6 bases). Trimming shortened V by 1 base and J by 0 bases, and 17 bases separated the two germline ends. CDR1 and CDR2 from the germline V gene are SGHRS and YFSETQ. The CDR3 loop spans 19 amino acids. The chain's CDR3 is CASSLTRGSGFSGANVLTF. For the CDR3, the DNA is TGCGCCAGCAGCTTGACCAGGGGCAGCGGATTCTCTGGGGCCAACGTCCTGACTTTC.

The rearrangement links TRBV18 to TRBJ2-2; D unclear. In germline, CDR1 is KGHSH, CDR2 LQKENI. The CDR3 has 16 residues. Trimming cost V 5 bases and J 0 bases, with 13 bases left between them. The CDR3 is CASSEQPGTNTGELFF. The CDR3 nucleotides are TGTGCCAGCTCAGAACAACCGGGTACGAACACCGGGGAGCTGTTTTTT. Full variable domain (missing parts from reference TRBV18 and TRBJ2-2): NAGVMQNPRHLVRRRGQEARLRCSPMKGHSHVYWYRQLPEEGLKFMVYLQKENIIDESGMPKERFSAEFPKEGPSILRIQQVVRGDSAAYFCASSEQPGTNTGELFFGEGSRLTVL.

The V call is TRBV4-2, the J call TRBJ2-7; 9 bases are a match to TRBD1. This CDR3 spans 17 amino acids. V was clipped by 0 bases and J by 3 bases; unmatched bases: 9. Germline assignment: CDR1 LGHNA and CDR2 YNFKEQ. The CDR3 sequence is CASSQDLRNRGLYEQYF. In DNA, the CDR3 is TGTGCCAGCAGCCAAGATCTTAGGAACAGGGGGCTCTACGAGCAGTACTTC.